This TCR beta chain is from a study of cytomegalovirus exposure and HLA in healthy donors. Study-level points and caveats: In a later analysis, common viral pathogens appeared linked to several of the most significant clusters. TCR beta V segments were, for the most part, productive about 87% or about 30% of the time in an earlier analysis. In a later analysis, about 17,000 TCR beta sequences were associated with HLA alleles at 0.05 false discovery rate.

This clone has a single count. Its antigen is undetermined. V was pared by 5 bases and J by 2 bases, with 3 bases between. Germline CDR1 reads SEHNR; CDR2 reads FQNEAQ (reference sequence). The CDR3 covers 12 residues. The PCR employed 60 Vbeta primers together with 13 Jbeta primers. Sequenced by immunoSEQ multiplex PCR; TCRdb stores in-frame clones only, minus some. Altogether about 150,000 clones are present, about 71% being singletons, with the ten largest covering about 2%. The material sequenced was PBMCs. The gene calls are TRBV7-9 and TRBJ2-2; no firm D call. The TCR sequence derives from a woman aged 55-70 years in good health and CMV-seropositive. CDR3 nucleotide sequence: TGTGCCAGCAGCCTAAACACCGGGGAGCTGTTTTTT. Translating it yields CASSLNTGELFF.